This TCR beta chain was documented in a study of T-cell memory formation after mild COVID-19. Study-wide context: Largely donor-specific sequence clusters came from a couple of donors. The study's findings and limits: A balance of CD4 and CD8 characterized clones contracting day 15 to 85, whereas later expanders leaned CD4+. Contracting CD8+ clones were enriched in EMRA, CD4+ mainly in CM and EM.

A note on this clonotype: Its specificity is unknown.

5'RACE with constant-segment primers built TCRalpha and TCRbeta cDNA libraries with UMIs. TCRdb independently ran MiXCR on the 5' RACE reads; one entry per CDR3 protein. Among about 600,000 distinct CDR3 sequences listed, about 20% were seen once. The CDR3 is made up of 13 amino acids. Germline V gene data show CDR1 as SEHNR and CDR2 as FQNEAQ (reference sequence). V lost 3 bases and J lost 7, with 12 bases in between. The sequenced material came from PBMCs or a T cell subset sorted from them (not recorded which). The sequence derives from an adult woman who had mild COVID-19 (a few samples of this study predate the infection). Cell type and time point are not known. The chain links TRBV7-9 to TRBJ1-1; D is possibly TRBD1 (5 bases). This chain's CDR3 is CASSLGGALEAFF. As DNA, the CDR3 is TGTGCCAGCAGCTTGGGAGGGGCGCTTGAAGCTTTCTTT.